These T cell receptor beta chains were read from a single sample in a study of blood T cells in healthy people across ages. A single record per CDR3 protein comes from TCRdb applying MiXCR to the 5' RACE reads. The repertoire holds over 950,000 distinct CDR3 sequences, with 51% as singletons. Sequenced sample: blood. The receptors shown here come from a woman aged 55-69 years in good health. Both conserved end residues are trimmed from each CDR3. Clone size is given for some rows only: seen once, a few or many times, or a class if the clone is expanded.

J	V	size	CDR3
TRBJ2-3	TRBV25-1	few	ASSEPSGLAGLGTTTDTQY
TRBJ2-1	TRBV27	NA	ASSLSLGWSYNEQF
TRBJ2-6	TRBV6-6	few	ASSDQGASGANVLT
NA	TRBV14	NA	ASSQLPGVEGFGEQY
TRBJ2-5	TRBV7-2	NA	ASSLVVLGGLSQETQY
NA	TRBV15	NA	ATSRDLAGTGETQY
TRBJ2-6	TRBV6-1	NA	ASSDRGLGANVLT
TRBJ2-4	TRBV20-1	many	STNRDPNIQY
TRBJ1-1	TRBV4-1	NA	ASNHEWDTEAF
TRBJ2-3	TRBV6-2/TRBV6-3	NA	ASGGVRGTDTQY
NA	TRBV5-1	NA	ASSLSGSKAGARETQY
TRBJ1-5	TRBV6-5	NA	ASSYTGQPSITPQH
TRBJ1-2	TRBV12-3/TRBV12-4	many	ASSAGVEDRTYGYT
TRBJ2-3	TRBV7-2	NA	ASSSRSGWDTQY
TRBJ2-1	TRBV6-6	few	ASRNLAGANNEQF
TRBJ1-1	TRBV6-5	NA	ASSSPGAAMNTEAF
TRBJ1-6	TRBV20-1	NA	SARDAGQVPSPLH
TRBJ2-3	TRBV7-9	NA	ASSQGYTDTQY
TRBJ2-1	TRBV9	NA	ASSLWGEVVEQF
TRBJ2-3	TRBV2	NA	ASSGVGTVVSTDTQY
TRBJ2-1	TRBV7-6	NA	ASSPLIAGAHYNEQF
NA	TRBV20-1	few	SASRLEQRREQY
TRBJ2-7	TRBV27	NA	ASSLHYGTSGTYEQY
TRBJ2-1	TRBV7-2	few	ASSLRTSGTYNEQF